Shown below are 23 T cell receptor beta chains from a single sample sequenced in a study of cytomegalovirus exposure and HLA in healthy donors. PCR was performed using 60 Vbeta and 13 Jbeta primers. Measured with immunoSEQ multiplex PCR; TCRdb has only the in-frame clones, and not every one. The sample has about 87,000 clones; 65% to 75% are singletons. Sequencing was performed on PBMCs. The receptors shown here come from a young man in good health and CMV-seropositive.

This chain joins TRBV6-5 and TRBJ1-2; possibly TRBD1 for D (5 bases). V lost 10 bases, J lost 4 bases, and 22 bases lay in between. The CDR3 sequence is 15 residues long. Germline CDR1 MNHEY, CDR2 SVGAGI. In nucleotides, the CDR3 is TGTGCCACCTCCCGGGGGGTCGGTGGGGTCTATGGCTACACCTTC. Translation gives CATSRGVGGVYGYTF.

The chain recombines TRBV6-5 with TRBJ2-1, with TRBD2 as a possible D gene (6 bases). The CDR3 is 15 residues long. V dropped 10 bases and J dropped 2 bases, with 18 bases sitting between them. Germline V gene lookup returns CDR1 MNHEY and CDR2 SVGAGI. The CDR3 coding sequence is TGTGCCACCAAGCGCCGGGACTTCACCTACAATGAGCAGTTCTTC. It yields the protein CATKRRDFTYNEQFF.

CDR3 nucleotides: TGTGCCGGGGGATACAAGGGGGCGAAACGTTACGAGCAGTACTTC. It codes for CAGGYKGAKRYEQYF. The chain uses TRBV7-3 and TRBJ2-7; 7 bases agree with TRBD1. Trimming cost V 11 bases and J 4 bases; bases outside gene matches: 17. CDR3 length: 15 residues. The germline V gene encodes CDR1 SGHTA and CDR2 FQGTGA.

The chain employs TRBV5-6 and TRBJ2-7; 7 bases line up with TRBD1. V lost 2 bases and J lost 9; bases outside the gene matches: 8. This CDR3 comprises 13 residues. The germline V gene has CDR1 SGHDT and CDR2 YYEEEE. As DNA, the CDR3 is TGTGCCAGCAGCTTCCAGGACGGACAGGTGCAGTACTTC. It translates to CASSFQDGQVQYF.

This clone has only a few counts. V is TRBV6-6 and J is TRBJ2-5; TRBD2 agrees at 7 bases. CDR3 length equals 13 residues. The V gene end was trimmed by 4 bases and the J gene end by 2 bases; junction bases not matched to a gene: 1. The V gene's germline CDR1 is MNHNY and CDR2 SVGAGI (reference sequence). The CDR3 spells CASSSREQETQYF. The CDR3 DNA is TGTGCCAGCAGTTCGCGGGAGCAAGAGACCCAGTACTTC.

The CDR3: CASGTGGVLSGELFF. The CDR3 bases are TGTGCCAGCGGGACAGGGGGCGTATTATCCGGGGAGCTGTTTTTT. V is TRBV19 and J is TRBJ2-2, with 12 positions matching TRBD1. With V trimmed by 9 bases and J by 6 bases, 8 bases remained unmatched. The CDR3 sequence is 15 residues long. Germline values: CDR1 LNHDA, CDR2 SQIVND (reference sequence). Combining the CDR3 with reference TRBV19 and TRBJ2-2 gives the whole variable domain DGGITQSPKYLFRKEGQNVTLSCEQNLNHDAMYWYRQDPGQGLRLIYYSQIVNDFQKGDIAEGYSVSREKKESFPLTVTSAQKNPTAFYLCASGTGGVLSGELFFGEGSRLTVL.

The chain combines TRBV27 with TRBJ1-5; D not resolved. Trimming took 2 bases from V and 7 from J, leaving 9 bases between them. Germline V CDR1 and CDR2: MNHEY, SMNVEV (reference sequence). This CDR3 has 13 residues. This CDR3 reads CASSLGGGQPQHF. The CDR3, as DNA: TGTGCCAGCAGTTTAGGAGGAGGGCAGCCCCAGCATTTT.

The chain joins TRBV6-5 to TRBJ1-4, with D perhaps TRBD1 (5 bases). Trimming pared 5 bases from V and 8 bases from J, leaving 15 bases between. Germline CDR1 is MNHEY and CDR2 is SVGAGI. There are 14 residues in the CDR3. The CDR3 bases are TGTGCCAGCAGTGGATCCAGGGCAGGGGAAAAACTGTTTTTT. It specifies CASSGSRAGEKLFF.

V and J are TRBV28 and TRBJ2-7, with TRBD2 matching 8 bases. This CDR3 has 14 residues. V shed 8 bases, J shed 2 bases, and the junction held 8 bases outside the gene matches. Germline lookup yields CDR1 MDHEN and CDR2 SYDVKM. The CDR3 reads CASRGLAGAYEQYF. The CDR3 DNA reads TGTGCCAGCCGGGGGCTAGCGGGCGCCTACGAGCAGTACTTC.

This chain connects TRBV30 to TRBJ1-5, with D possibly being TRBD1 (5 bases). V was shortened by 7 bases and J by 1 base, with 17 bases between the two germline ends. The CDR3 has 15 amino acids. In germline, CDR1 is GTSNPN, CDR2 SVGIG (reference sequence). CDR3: CAFAPGLPSNQPQHF. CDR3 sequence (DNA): TGTGCCTTCGCGCCGGGACTCCCCAGCAATCAGCCCCAGCATTTT.

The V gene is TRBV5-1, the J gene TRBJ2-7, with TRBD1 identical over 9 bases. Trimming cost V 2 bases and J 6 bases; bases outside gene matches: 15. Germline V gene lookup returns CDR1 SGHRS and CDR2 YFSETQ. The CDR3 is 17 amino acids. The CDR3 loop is CASSLGTFGQGTGEQYF. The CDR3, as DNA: TGCGCCAGCAGCTTAGGCACCTTTGGACAGGGGACTGGCGAGCAGTACTTC.

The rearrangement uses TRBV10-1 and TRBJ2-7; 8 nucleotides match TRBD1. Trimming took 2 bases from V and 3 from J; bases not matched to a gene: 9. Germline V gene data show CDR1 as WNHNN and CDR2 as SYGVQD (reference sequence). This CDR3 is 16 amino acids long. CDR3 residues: CASSEAGAGGRYEQYF. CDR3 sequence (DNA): TGCGCCAGCAGTGAGGCCGGGGCAGGGGGCCGCTACGAGCAGTACTTC.

The chain's CDR3 is CASTFKGEGGRENIQYF. CDR3 bases: TGTGCCAGCACTTTTAAAGGGGAAGGGGGCCGGGAAAACATTCAGTACTTC. V and J are TRBV2 and TRBJ2-4, with 7 bases that match TRBD1. The CDR3 runs to 17 residues. Unmatched junction bases numbered 17, after V lost 7 bases and J lost 5 bases. Germline CDR1 SNHLY, CDR2 FYNNEI.

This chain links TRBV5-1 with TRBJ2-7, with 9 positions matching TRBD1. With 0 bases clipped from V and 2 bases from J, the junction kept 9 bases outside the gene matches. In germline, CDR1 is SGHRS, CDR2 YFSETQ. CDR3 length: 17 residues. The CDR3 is CASSLGGTGHGAYEQYF. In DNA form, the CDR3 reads TGCGCCAGCAGCTTGGGAGGGACAGGGCATGGGGCCTACGAGCAGTACTTC.

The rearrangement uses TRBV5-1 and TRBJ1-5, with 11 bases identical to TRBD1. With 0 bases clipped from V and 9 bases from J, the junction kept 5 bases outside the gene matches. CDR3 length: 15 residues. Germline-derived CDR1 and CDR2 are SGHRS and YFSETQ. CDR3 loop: CASSLGDRGRWPQHF. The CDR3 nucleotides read TGCGCCAGCAGCTTGGGGGACAGGGGGAGATGGCCCCAGCATTTT. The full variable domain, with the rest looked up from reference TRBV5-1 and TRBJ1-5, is KAGVTQTPRYLIKTRGQQVTLSCSPISGHRSVSWYQQTPGQGLQFLFEYFSETQRNKGNFPGRFSGRQFSNSRSEMNVSTLELGDSALYLCASSLGDRGRWPQHFGDGTRLSIL.

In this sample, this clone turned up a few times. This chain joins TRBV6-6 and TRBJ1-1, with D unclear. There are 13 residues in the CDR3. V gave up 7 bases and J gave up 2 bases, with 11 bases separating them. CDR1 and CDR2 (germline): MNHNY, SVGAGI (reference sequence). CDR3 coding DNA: TGTGCCAGCAACCCTGCAGTAAACACTGAAGCTTTCTTT. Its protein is CASNPAVNTEAFF.

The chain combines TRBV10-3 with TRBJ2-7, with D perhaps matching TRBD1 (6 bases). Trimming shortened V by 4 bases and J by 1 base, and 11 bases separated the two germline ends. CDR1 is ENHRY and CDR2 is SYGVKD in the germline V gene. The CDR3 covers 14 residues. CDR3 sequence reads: CAISGTANSYEQYF. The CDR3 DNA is TGTGCCATCAGTGGGACAGCTAATTCCTACGAGCAGTACTTC.

The CDR3 loop is CASSLLPITSNTGELFF. As DNA, the CDR3 is TGTGCCAGCAGCCTCCTGCCAATAACTTCGAACACCGGGGAGCTGTTTTTT. The chain combines TRBV7-3 with TRBJ2-2; D gene unclear. The CDR3 length is 17 residues. Germline CDR1 is SGHTA and CDR2 is FQGTGA. The V end was cut by 5 bases, the J end by 0 bases, with 16 bases between.

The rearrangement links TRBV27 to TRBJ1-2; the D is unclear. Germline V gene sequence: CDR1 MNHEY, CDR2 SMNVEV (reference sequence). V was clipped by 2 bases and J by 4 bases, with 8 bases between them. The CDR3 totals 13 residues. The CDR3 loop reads CASSLNSLYGYTF. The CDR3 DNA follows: TGTGCCAGCAGTTTAAACAGCCTCTATGGCTACACCTTC.

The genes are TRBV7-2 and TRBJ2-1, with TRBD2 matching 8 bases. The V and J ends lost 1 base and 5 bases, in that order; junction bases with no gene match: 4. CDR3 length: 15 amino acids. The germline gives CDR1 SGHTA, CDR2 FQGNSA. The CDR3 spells CASSLDSGSHNEQFF. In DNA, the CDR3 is TGTGCCAGCAGCTTAGACAGCGGGAGCCACAATGAGCAGTTCTTC.

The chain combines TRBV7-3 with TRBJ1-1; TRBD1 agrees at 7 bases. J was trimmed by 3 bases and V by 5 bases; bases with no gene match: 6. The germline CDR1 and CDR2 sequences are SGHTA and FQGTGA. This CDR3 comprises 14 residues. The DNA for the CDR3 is TGTGCCAGCAGCCCAACAGGGGCATACACTGAAGCTTTCTTT. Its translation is CASSPTGAYTEAFF.

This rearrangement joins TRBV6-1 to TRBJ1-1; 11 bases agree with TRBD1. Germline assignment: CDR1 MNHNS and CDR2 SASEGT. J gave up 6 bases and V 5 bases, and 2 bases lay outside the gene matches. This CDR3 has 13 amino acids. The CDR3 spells CASSRDRGAEAFF. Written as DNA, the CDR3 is TGTGCCAGCAGTCGGGACAGGGGGGCTGAAGCTTTCTTT.

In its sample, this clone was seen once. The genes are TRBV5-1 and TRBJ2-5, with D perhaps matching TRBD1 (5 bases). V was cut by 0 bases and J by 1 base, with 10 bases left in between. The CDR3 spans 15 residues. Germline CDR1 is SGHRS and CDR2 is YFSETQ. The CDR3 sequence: CASSLAGIGQETQYF. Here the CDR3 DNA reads TGCGCCAGCAGCTTGGCAGGGATTGGCCAAGAGACCCAGTACTTC.